This T cell receptor beta chain was profiled in a study of shared clonotypes between healthy human individuals. Study-wide background: The donor group consisted of two women and a few men, aged 18 to 49. Researchers assigned three CD4 naive, three CD4 memory, two CD8 naive and one CD8 memory plate to each donor.

V lost 4 bases to trimming and J lost 7 bases; unmatched junction nucleotides: 6. The CDR3 runs 14 residues. CDR1 is SGHRS, CDR2 YFSETQ, per germline. The genomic DNA of each subset was split evenly across several immunoSEQ plates. The data were produced by immunoSEQ multiplex PCR, yet TCRdb's version contains in-frame clones alone and is incomplete. In the table there are about 960,000 clones, 70% to 85% of which are singletons. To note about this clone: This sample includes further DNA sequences coding for the same CDR3.

V is TRBV5-1 and J is TRBJ2-7, with TRBD1 matching over 12 bases. Sequencing input: memory CD4+ T cells sorted from blood. The sample's subset: CD45RA-negative fraction. The clonotype originates from a man aged 18-30 years in good health. CDR3 loop: CASSPGQGAGEQYF. The CDR3 DNA sequence: TGCGCCAGCAGCCCGGGACAGGGGGCTGGGGAGCAGTACTTC. The full variable domain, in which reference TRBV5-1 and TRBJ2-7 provide the parts outside the CDR3, is KAGVTQTPRYLIKTRGQQVTLSCSPISGHRSVSWYQQTPGQGLQFLFEYFSETQRNKGNFPGRFSGRQFSNSRSEMNVSTLELGDSALYLCASSPGQGAGEQYFGPGTRLTVT.